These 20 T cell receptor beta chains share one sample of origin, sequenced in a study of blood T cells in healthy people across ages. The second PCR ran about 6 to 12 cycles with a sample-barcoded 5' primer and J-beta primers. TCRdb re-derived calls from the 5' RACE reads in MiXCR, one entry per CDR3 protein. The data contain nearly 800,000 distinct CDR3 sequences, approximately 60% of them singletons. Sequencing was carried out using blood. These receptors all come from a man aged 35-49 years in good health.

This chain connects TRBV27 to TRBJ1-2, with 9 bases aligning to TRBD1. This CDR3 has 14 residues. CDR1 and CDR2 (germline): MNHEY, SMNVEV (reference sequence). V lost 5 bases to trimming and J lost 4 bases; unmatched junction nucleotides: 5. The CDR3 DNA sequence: TGTGCCAGCAGTCAGAGGACAGGGGTCTATGGCTACACCTTC. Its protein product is CASSQRTGVYGYTF.

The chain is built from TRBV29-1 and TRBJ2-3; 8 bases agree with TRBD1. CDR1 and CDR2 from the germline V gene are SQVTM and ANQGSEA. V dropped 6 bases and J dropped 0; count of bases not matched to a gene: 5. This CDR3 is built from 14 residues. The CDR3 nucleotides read TGCAGCGTAGGACAGGGCCTTAGCACAGATACGCAGTATTTT. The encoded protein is CSVGQGLSTDTQYF.

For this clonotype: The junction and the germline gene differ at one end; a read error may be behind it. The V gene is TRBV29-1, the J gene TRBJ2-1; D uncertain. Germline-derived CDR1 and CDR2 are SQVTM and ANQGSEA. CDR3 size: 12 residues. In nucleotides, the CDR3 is TGCAGCGTTGGGATGGGATTTAATGAGCGGTTCTTC. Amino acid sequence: CSVGMGFNERFF.

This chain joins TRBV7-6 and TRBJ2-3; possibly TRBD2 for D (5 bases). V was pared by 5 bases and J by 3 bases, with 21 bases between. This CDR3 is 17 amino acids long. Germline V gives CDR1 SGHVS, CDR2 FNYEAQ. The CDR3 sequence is CASSDGPVSGQTDTQYF. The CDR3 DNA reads TGTGCCAGCAGCGATGGGCCTGTGAGCGGCCAAACAGATACGCAGTATTTT.

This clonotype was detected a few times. The CDR3 sequence is CASSIGSGANVLTF. The CDR3 DNA is TGTGCCAGTAGTATCGGGTCTGGGGCCAACGTCCTGACTTTC. The V gene is TRBV19, the J gene TRBJ2-6, with D unclear. With 3 bases removed from V and 1 base from J, the gap between germline ends came to 4 bases. Germline loops: CDR1 LNHDA, CDR2 SQIVND (reference sequence). The CDR3 covers 14 residues.

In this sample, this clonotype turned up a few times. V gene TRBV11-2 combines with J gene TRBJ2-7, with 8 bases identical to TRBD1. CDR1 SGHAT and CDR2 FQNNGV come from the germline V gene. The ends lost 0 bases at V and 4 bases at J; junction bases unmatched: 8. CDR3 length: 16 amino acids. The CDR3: CASSLDPGTGRYEQYF. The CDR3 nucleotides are TGTGCCAGCAGCTTAGACCCCGGGACAGGCAGGTACGAGCAGTACTTC. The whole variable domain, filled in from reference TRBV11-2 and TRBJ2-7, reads EAGVAQSPRYKIIEKRQSVAFWCNPISGHATLYWYQQILGQGPKLLIQFQNNGVVDDSQLPKDRFSAERLKGVDSTLKIQPAKLEDSAVYLCASSLDPGTGRYEQYFGPGTRLTVT.

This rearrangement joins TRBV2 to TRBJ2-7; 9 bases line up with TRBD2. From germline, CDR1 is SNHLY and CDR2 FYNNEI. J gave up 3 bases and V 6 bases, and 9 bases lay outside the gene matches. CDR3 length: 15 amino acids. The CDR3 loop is CASSPETSGLYEQYF. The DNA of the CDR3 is TGTGCCAGCAGCCCCGAGACTAGCGGACTCTACGAGCAGTACTTC.

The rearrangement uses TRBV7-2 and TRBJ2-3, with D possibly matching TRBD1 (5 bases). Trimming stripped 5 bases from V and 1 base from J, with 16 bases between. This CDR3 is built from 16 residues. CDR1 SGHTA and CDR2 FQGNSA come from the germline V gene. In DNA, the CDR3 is TGTGCCAGCAGCCCCGAGACGGGCAGGGGCACAGATACGCAGTATTTT. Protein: CASSPETGRGTDTQYF.

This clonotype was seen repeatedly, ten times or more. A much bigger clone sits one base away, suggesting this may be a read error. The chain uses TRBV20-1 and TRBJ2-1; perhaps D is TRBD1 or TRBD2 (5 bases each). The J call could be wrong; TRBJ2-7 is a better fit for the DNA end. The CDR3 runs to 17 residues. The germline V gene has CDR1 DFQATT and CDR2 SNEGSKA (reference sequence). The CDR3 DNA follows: TGCAGTGCTCCGCACATTGAGGGACCTGCCACCTACAATGAGCAGTACTTC. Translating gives CSAPHIEGPATYNEQYF.

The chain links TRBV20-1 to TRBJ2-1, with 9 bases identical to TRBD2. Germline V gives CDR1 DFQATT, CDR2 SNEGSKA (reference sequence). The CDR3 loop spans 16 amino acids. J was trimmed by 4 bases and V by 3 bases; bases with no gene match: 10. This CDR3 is CSASVFSGRKYNEQFF. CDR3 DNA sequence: TGCAGTGCTAGCGTATTTAGCGGGAGAAAATACAATGAGCAGTTCTTC.

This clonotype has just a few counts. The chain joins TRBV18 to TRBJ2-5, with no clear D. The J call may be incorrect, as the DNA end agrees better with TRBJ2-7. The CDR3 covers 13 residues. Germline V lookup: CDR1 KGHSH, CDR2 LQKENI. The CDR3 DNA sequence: TGTGCCAGCTCACAGGCTCCCGGTACCGAGCAGTACTTC. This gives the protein CASSQAPGTEQYF.

The CDR3 sequence is CAISESTGAYNEQFF. The DNA for the CDR3 is TGTGCCATCAGTGAGTCGACTGGCGCCTACAATGAGCAGTTCTTC. The chain employs TRBV10-3 and TRBJ2-1, with D unresolved. Germline CDR1 and CDR2: ENHRY and SYGVKD. The CDR3 runs 15 residues. V was shortened by 0 bases and J by 2 bases, with 8 bases between the two germline ends.

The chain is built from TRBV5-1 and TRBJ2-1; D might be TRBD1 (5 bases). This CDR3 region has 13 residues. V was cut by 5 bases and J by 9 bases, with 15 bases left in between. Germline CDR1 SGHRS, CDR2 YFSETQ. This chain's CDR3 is CASSSSGLAEQFF. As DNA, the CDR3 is TGCGCCAGCAGTTCCTCAGGGTTAGCTGAGCAGTTCTTC.

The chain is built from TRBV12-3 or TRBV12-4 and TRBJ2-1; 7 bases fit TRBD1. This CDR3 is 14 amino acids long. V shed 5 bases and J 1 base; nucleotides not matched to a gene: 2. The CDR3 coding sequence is TGTGCCAGCAGTGTGACAGGGTCCTACAATGAGCAGTTCTTC. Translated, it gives CASSVTGSYNEQFF.

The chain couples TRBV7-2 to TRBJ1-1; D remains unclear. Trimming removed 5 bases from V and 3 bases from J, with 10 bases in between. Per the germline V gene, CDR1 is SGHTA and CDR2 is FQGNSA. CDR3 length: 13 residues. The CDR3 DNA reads TGTGCCAGCAGCGCGACTCCAGACACTGAAGCTTTCTTT. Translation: CASSATPDTEAFF.

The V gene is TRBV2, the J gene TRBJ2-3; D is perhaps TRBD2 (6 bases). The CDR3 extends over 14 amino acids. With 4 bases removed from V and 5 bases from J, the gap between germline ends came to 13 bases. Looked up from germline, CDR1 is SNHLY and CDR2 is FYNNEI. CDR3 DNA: TGTGCCAGCAGTGCGGTACTGGGGGGAGATACGCAGTATTTT. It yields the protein CASSAVLGGDTQYF.

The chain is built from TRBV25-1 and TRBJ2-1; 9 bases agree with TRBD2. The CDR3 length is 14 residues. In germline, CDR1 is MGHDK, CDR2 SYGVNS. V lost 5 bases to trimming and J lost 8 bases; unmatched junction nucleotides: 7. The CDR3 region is CASSFSGSFYEQFF. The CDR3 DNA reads TGTGCCAGCAGTTTTAGCGGGAGTTTCTATGAGCAGTTCTTC.

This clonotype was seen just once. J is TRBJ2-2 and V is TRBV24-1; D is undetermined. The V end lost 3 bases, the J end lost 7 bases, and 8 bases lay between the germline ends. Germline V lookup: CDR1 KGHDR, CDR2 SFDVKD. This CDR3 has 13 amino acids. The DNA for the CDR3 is TGTGCCACCAGTGATACCCAAAACGGGGAGCTGTTTTTT. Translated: CATSDTQNGELFF.

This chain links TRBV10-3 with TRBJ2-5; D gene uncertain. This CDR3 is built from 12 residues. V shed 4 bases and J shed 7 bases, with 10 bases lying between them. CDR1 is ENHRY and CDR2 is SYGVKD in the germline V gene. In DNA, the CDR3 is TGTGCCATCAGTGGGTCGATTGGGACCCAGTACTTC. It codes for CAISGSIGTQYF.

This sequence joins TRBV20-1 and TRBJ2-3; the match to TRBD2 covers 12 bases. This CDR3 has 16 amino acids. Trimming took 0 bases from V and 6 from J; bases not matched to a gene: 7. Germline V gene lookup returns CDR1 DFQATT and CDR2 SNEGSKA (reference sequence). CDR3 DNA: TGCAGTGCTAGAGAAGCTAGCGGGGGGGTTAGGGATACGCAGTATTTT. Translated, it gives CSAREASGGVRDTQYF.